This T cell receptor (beta chain) was captured by sequencing in a study of shared clonotypes between healthy human individuals. Some clones are missing from TCRdb's copy, which holds only in-frame ones; the method was immunoSEQ multiplex PCR. The repertoire consists of about 2.4 million clones, with approximately 93% occurring once and the leading ten covering 0.36%. Germline-derived CDR1 and CDR2 are GTSNPN and SVGIG (reference sequence). The V end was cut by 3 bases, the J end by 4 bases, with 16 bases between. The CDR3 sequence is 15 residues long. The rearrangement uses TRBV30 and TRBJ2-1; D possibly matches TRBD1 or TRBD2 (5 bases each). The sequenced sample consisted of naive CD4+ T cells from PBMCs. The subset is: CD45RA+ positively selected. This receptor was obtained from a man aged 18 to 30 in good health. Some clones in this sample may be carry-over from other donors' samples. The CDR3 nucleotides are TGTGCCTGGAGGTCCTGGGGGAGAGAATACAATGAGCAGTTCTTC. Translated, it gives CAWRSWGREYNEQFF.